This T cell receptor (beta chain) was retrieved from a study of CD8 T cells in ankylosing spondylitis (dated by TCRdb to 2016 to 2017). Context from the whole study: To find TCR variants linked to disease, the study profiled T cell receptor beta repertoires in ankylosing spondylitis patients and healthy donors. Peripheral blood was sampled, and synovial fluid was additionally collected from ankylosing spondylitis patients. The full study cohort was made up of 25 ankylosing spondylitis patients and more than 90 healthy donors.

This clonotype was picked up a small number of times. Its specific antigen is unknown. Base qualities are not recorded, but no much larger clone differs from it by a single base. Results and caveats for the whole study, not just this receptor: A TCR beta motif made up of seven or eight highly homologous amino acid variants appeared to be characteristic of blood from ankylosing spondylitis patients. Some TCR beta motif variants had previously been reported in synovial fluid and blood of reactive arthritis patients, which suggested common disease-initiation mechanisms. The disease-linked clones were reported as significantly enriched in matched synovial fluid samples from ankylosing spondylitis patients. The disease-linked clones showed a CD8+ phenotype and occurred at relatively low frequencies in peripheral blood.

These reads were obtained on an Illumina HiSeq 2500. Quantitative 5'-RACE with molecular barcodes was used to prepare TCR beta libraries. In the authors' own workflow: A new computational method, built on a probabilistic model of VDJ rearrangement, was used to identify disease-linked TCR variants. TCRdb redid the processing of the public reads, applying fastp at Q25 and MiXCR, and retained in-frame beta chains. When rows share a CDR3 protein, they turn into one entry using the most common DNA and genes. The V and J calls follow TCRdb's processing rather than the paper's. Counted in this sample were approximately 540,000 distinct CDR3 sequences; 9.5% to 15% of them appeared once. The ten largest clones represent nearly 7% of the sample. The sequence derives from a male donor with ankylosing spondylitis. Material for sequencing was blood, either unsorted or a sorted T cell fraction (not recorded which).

CDR3 loop: CASSPIQGGYGYTF. The DNA reads as follows: TGCGCCAGCAGCCCCATCCAGGGGGGGTATGGCTACACCTTC. The chain couples TRBV5-1 to TRBJ1-2; TRBD1 matches 7 bases in the middle. The germline V gene sets CDR1 to SGHRS and CDR2 to YFSETQ. V lost 4 bases and J lost 5 bases, and the count of bases not matched to a germline gene is 8. The CDR3, cysteine through phenylalanine, is 14 amino acids long. Only the CDR3 region is kept as DNA, spanning 42 bases read in frame from base 1.